This TCR beta chain was sequenced for a study of T cells in women clearing cervical HPV infection. In regard to this clone: Read coverage stops 3 residues before the CDR3 terminus; the germline J gene supplies the remainder.

Using immunoSEQ multiplex PCR, the repertoire was profiled, and TCRdb retains in-frame clones only, with some absent. The listing records tens of thousands of clones. Deletions cut 4 bases from V and 0 bases from J, with 7 bases between. Germline-derived CDR1 and CDR2 are DFQATT and SNEGSKA (reference sequence). The CDR3 is 13 residues long. Material for sequencing was blood buffy coat. This chain connects TRBV20-1 to TRBJ1-5; no definite D call. This receptor was identified in a woman aged 18 to 69 with a cervical HPV16 infection that either progressed to CIN3+ or cleared (not recorded which). The CDR3 here is CSAKADSNQPQHF. The CDR3 DNA, read in part, is TGCAGTGCTAAGGCGGATAGCAATCAGCCC.